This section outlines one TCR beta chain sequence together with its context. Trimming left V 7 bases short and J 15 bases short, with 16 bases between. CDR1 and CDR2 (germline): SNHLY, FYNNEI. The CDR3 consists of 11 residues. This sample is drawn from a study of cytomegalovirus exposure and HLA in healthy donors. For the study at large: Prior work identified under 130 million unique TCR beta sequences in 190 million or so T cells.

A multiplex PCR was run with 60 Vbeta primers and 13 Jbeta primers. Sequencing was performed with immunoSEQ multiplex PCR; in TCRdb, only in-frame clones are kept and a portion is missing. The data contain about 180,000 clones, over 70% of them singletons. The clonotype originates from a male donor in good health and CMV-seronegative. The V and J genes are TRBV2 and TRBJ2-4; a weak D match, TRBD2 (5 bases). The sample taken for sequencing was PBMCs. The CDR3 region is CASKLDYVGYF. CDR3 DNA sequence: TGTGCCAGCAAATTAGACTACGTGGGGTACTTC.